The 4 T cell receptor beta chains listed next were all sequenced from one sample in a study of blood T cell repertoires in COVID-19. TCRdb keeps only in-frame clones here, not all; method: immunoSEQ multiplex PCR. The repertoire holds a few hundred thousand clones, around four fifths seen once, with around 3.9% in the top ten. Source material: PBMCs or T cells enriched from blood (not recorded which). These receptors all come from a man younger than 45 with acute COVID-19.

V usage is TRBV10-3 and J usage is TRBJ1-1, with a weak D call TRBD1 (6 bases). Trimming removed 0 bases at V and 7 bases at J, with 15 bases between. Looked up from germline, CDR1 is ENHRY and CDR2 is SYGVKD. The CDR3 is 15 amino acids. CDR3 sequence reads: CAISESKGQTYEAFF. CDR3 DNA sequence: TGTGCCATCAGTGAGTCGAAAGGACAGACTTATGAAGCTTTCTTT.

This chain links TRBV12-2 with TRBJ2-7; the DNA was not compared with TRBD2, the D call given in the table. TRBV12-2 has pseudogene status. The CDR3 runs 15 residues. The CDR3 region is CASRFYPGAYYEQYV. For the CDR3, the DNA is TGTGCAAGTCGCTTCTATCCGGGAGCCTATTACGAGCAGTACGTC.

This rearrangement joins TRBV25-1 to TRBJ1-2; D uncertain. V lost 11 bases and J lost 4, with 20 bases in between. The CDR3 has 14 amino acids. Germline V lookup: CDR1 MGHDK, CDR2 SYGVNS. DNA of the CDR3: TGTGCCTCCCAACACCGGGATAGTTTCTATGGCTACACCTTC. Translated, it gives CASQHRDSFYGYTF.

The chain recombines TRBV16 with TRBJ2-5; 8 nucleotides match TRBD1. After removal of 0 bases from V and 6 bases from J, the junction contained 3 bases not matched to a gene. This CDR3 has 14 amino acids. Germline assignment: CDR1 KGHSY and CDR2 FQNENV. CDR3 region: CASSQSTGAKTQYF. CDR3 DNA: TGTGCCAGCAGCCAATCGACAGGGGCCAAGACCCAGTACTTC.